This passage covers 19 T cell receptor beta chains from one sample sequenced in a study of blood T cell repertoires in COVID-19. Clones were sequenced by immunoSEQ multiplex PCR, and TCRdb holds only the in-frame ones, with some missing. The top ten hold about 1% of the sample, which has some 300,000 clones, 90% seen once. Sequences were obtained from peripheral blood. The receptors stem from a woman aged 40 to 49 with COVID-19, enrolled during active disease.

The chain uses TRBV18 and TRBJ1-6; 8 bases are a match to TRBD1. Per germline, CDR1 KGHSH and CDR2 LQKENI. The CDR3 has 15 amino acids. V dropped 4 bases and J dropped 8; count of bases not matched to a gene: 7. CDR3 bases: TGTGCCAGCTCACTTTCAGGGGGCGCCGATTCACCCCTCCACTTT. Translating it yields CASSLSGGADSPLHF. Full variable domain (missing parts from reference TRBV18 and TRBJ1-6): NAGVMQNPRHLVRRRGQEARLRCSPMKGHSHVYWYRQLPEEGLKFMVYLQKENIIDESGMPKERFSAEFPKEGPSILRIQQVVRGDSAAYFCASSLSGGADSPLHFGNGTRLTVT.

This chain uses TRBV9 with TRBJ2-5, with D possibly TRBD1 on 6 matching bases. Trimming shortened V by 3 bases and J by 2 bases, and 8 bases separated the two germline ends. CDR3 size: 13 residues. CDR1 and CDR2 from the germline V gene are SGDLS and YYNGEE. Here the CDR3 reads CASSGTAQETQYF. In nucleotides, the CDR3 is TGTGCCAGCAGCGGGACAGCTCAAGAGACCCAGTACTTC.

The rearrangement joins TRBV6-2 or TRBV6-3 to TRBJ2-7, with TRBD1 matching 9 bases. The CDR3 consists of 16 residues. In germline, CDR1 is MNHEY, CDR2 SVGEGT. V shed 0 bases, J shed 3 bases, and the junction held 6 bases outside the gene matches. The CDR3 region is CASSYSGDRAFYEQYF. DNA of the CDR3: TGTGCCAGCAGTTACTCAGGGGACAGGGCCTTCTACGAGCAGTACTTC.

The rearrangement uses TRBV19 and TRBJ2-3, with no clear D. V dropped 1 base and J dropped 5 bases, with 7 bases sitting between them. Germline V gene sequence: CDR1 LNHDA, CDR2 SQIVND (reference sequence). There are 13 residues in the CDR3. CDR3 residues: CASSIARRDTQYF. The DNA of the CDR3 is TGTGCCAGTAGTATAGCGCGGAGAGATACGCAGTATTTT.

The chain links TRBV7-9 to TRBJ1-5; D is ambiguous. The germline V gene encodes CDR1 SEHNR and CDR2 FQNEAQ (reference sequence). CDR3 length: 14 amino acids. V gave up 1 base and J gave up 8 bases, with 12 bases separating them. CDR3 nucleotides: TGTGCCAGCAGCTTAGAAACACCAAATGAGCCCCAGCATTTT. It yields the protein CASSLETPNEPQHF.

The genes are TRBV9 and TRBJ2-3; TRBD2 aligns across 7 bases. Germline assignment: CDR1 SGDLS and CDR2 YYNGEE. The CDR3 covers 15 residues. V lost 4 bases, J lost 1 base, and 6 bases stayed unmatched. The CDR3 sequence: CASSPLGGGTDTQYF. The CDR3 nucleotides are TGTGCCAGCAGCCCCCTGGGGGGGGGCACAGATACGCAGTATTTT.

This sequence joins TRBV5-5 and TRBJ2-2, with D possibly matching TRBD1 (5 bases). Between the trimmed V and J ends, which lost 2 bases and 4 bases, there was a span of 12 bases. CDR3 length: 15 amino acids. Germline V CDR1 and CDR2: SGHKS, YYEKEE (reference sequence). Here the CDR3 reads CASSLGRASTGELFF. CDR3 nucleotide sequence: TGTGCCAGCAGCTTAGGCAGGGCGAGCACCGGGGAGCTGTTTTTT. The variable domain in full, completed from reference TRBV5-5 and TRBJ2-2, reads DAGVTQSPTHLIKTRGQQVTLRCSPISGHKSVSWYQQVLGQGPQFIFQYYEKEERGRGNFPDRFSARQFPNYSSELNVNALLLGDSALYLCASSLGRASTGELFFGEGSRLTVL.

The chain carries TRBV27 and TRBJ1-5; 9 positions agree with TRBD1. The CDR3 is 14 amino acids. Germline V lookup: CDR1 MNHEY, CDR2 SMNVEV (reference sequence). V shed 6 bases and J 3 bases; nucleotides not matched to a gene: 3. CDR3 nucleotides: TGTGCCAGCAGAACAGGGGGCGACAATCAGCCCCAGCATTTT. This gives the protein CASRTGGDNQPQHF.

V and J are TRBV7-8 and TRBJ1-5; 8 nucleotides match TRBD1. The CDR3 runs to 15 residues. Germline V gene sequence: CDR1 SGHVS, CDR2 FQNEAQ. V dropped 0 bases and J dropped 11; count of bases not matched to a gene: 9. Here the CDR3 reads CASSLATGASWTQHF. CDR3 in DNA: TGTGCCAGCAGCTTAGCGACAGGGGCCTCCTGGACCCAGCATTTT.

This clone has a handful of counts. This chain uses TRBV7-9 with TRBJ2-5, with 12 bases aligning to TRBD2. Unmatched junction bases numbered 4, after V lost 5 bases and J lost 0 bases. This CDR3 comprises 16 residues. Per the germline V gene, CDR1 is SEHNR and CDR2 is FQNEAQ (reference sequence). The CDR3 DNA follows: TGTGCCAGCAGCCGCCTAGCGGGGGGGTACCAAGAGACCCAGTACTTC. Its protein is CASSRLAGGYQETQYF. Complete variable domain (other parts from reference TRBV7-9 and TRBJ2-5): DTGVSQNPRHKITKRGQNVTFRCDPISEHNRLYWYRQTLGQGPEFLTYFQNEAQLEKSRLLSDRFSAERPKGSFSTLEIQRTEQGDSAMYLCASSRLAGGYQETQYFGPGTRLLVL.

This rearrangement joins TRBV10-3 to TRBJ2-3; 11 nucleotides match TRBD2. The CDR3 runs 15 residues. Germline V lookup: CDR1 ENHRY, CDR2 SYGVKD. V lost 6 bases and J lost 4; bases outside the gene matches: 6. The CDR3 protein is CAIRETSGAADTQYF. CDR3 nucleotides: TGTGCCATCAGGGAGACTAGCGGGGCGGCAGATACGCAGTATTTT.

The rearrangement uses TRBV4-1 and TRBJ1-1; 9 bases are shared with TRBD1. The CDR3 consists of 19 residues. Trimming removed 1 base from V and 3 bases from J; junction bases left unmatched: 15. Germline V gene lookup returns CDR1 MGHRA and CDR2 YSYEKL. CDR3 DNA sequence: TGCGCCAGCAGCCAAGTCGGACCACAGACAGGGGGAGTGCACACTGAAGCTTTCTTT. It encodes CASSQVGPQTGGVHTEAFF.

The chain combines TRBV14 with TRBJ1-4, with 8 positions matching TRBD1. The CDR3 has 16 amino acids. Germline V gene sequence: CDR1 SGHDN, CDR2 FVKESK. V trimming: 1 base; J trimming: 5 bases; junction bases outside the gene matches: 6. The CDR3 loop is CASSQAGQGLNEKLFF. The DNA for the CDR3 is TGTGCCAGCAGCCAAGCCGGACAGGGACTCAATGAAAAACTGTTTTTT.

V and J are TRBV4-2 and TRBJ1-2; D may be TRBD1 (5 bases). The CDR3 is 14 amino acids. Trimming shortened V by 4 bases and J by 6 bases, and 15 bases separated the two germline ends. The germline V gene has CDR1 LGHNA and CDR2 YNFKEQ. The CDR3 nucleotides are TGTGCCAGCAGCCGCCAAACAGGATTGAATGGCTACACCTTC. Translated, it gives CASSRQTGLNGYTF.

This chain uses TRBV3-1 (or the pseudogene TRBV3-2) with TRBJ2-3; the D is unclear. V was cut by 1 base and J by 3 bases, with 2 bases left in between. Looked up from germline, CDR1 is LGHDT and CDR2 is YNNKEL (reference sequence). This CDR3 contains 12 residues. The CDR3 sequence: CASSQVTDTQYF. The CDR3 nucleotides are TGTGCCAGCAGCCAAGTAACAGATACGCAGTATTTT.

The rearrangement joins TRBV24-1 to TRBJ2-5; TRBD2 might be the D (5 bases). The V end was cut by 5 bases, the J end by 1 base, with 10 bases between. Germline lookup yields CDR1 KGHDR and CDR2 SFDVKD. This CDR3 is built from 14 residues. CDR3 DNA: TGTGCCACCAGTGCAGAGGGCCCCCAAGAGACCCAGTACTTC. This translates into CATSAEGPQETQYF.

This clone was counted only a few times. The chain carries TRBV13 and TRBJ1-3; D is ambiguous. The V gene's germline CDR1 is PRHDT and CDR2 FYEKMQ (reference sequence). CDR3 length equals 13 residues. The ends were cut back, 8 bases at V and 0 bases at J, with 8 bases in the middle. CDR3 region: CASSWASGNTIYF. CDR3 in DNA: TGTGCCAGCTCGTGGGCCTCTGGAAACACCATATATTTT.

The rearrangement uses TRBV25-1 and TRBJ2-7; 13 positions match TRBD2. CDR1 and CDR2 from the germline V gene are MGHDK and SYGVNS. Trimming removed 4 bases from V and 6 bases from J; junction bases left unmatched: 3. This CDR3 has 14 amino acids. The CDR3 sequence is CASSVRTSGSEQYF. For the CDR3, the DNA is TGTGCCAGCAGTGTAAGGACTAGCGGGAGCGAGCAGTACTTC.

Here the CDR3 reads CATSPGQTFYGYTF. Here the CDR3 DNA reads TGTGCCACCAGCCCGGGACAAACCTTCTATGGCTACACCTTC. The J gene is TRBJ1-2, the V gene TRBV24-1; TRBD1 might be the D (6 bases). V lost 7 bases to trimming and J lost 4 bases, with 15 bases between them. Germline values: CDR1 KGHDR, CDR2 SFDVKD. This CDR3 is built from 14 residues.